This section outlines one TCR beta chain sequence together with its context. The data stem from a study of CD8 T cells in ankylosing spondylitis. Germline trimming cut 2 bases from V and 4 bases from J; bases unmatched to any gene: 7. This CDR3 spans 14 amino acids. CDR1 is SQVTM and CDR2 is ANQGSEA in the germline V gene. Using its own MiXCR run on the 5' RACE reads, TCRdb lists one record per CDR3 protein. The sample holds roughly 240,000 distinct CDR3 sequences, about 30% seen once. This sequence was found in a male donor with ankylosing spondylitis or in good health (not recorded which). The genes are TRBV29-1 and TRBJ1-1, with 7 bases that match TRBD1. The sequencing input was blood, either unsorted or a sorted T cell fraction (not recorded which). For the CDR3, the DNA is TGCAGCGTTGAAAGACAGGGCGGGGGCACTGAAGCTTTCTTT. This gives the protein CSVERQGGGTEAFF.